This T cell receptor beta chain was observed in a study of PD-L1 blockade in urothelial cancer. Overall study: Median T cell yield per blood sample was 140,000 to 150,000 cells.

V was pared by 5 bases and J by 2 bases, with 3 bases of the junction left unmatched. There are 15 residues in the CDR3. CDR1 MNHEY and CDR2 SMNVEV come from the germline V gene (reference sequence). Libraries were prepared by immunoSEQ multiplex PCR; TCRdb keeps only in-frame clonotypes and omits some of them. The sample includes about 100,000 clones, 91% seen only once; the top ten take about 0.92%. Diagnoses among patients were locally advanced or metastatic urothelial carcinoma. The J gene is TRBJ2-7, the V gene TRBV27, with 13 nucleotides matching TRBD2. The sequences come from PBMCs, collected around atezolizumab (anti-PD-L1) treatment. The source is a woman of 80 years or more with urothelial cancer. CDR3 protein: CASSLGLAGAYEQYF. The CDR3 bases are TGTGCCAGCAGTCTCGGACTAGCGGGAGCCTACGAGCAGTACTTC.